The entry below describes one T cell receptor (beta chain). Antigen: not known. This record comes from a study of T cell responses to AZD1222 COVID-19 vaccine. The table came from immunoSEQ multiplex PCR; TCRdb's copy has only in-frame clones and leaves some out. This sample carries roughly 140,000 clones, roughly four fifths of them seen once, and the ten largest clones take less than 5%. Germline V gene lookup returns CDR1 WNHNN and CDR2 SYGVQD (reference sequence). The CDR3 has 15 amino acids. V was trimmed by 2 bases and J by 3 bases, leaving 11 bases between them. Broader study findings: Spike-specific TCR depth and breadth grew after two AZD1222 doses. The study identified only five to seven AZD1222 recipients as seropositive at baseline. Donors were mostly white British, more females; clonal diversity possibly underestimated. Only after the peak T cell response were repertoires sampled.

This TCR derives from an adult in good health. The sequencing here drew on peripheral blood, taken on day 0 of MenACWY control vaccination. The chain is built from TRBV10-1 and TRBJ2-4; possible D gene TRBD2, 6 bases. The CDR3 reads CASSEGQGGKNIQYF. DNA of the CDR3: TGCGCCAGCAGTGAGGGTCAGGGAGGCAAAAACATTCAGTACTTC.